Listed below are T cell receptor beta chains from one sample, sequenced in a study of blood T cell repertoires in COVID-19. The assay was immunoSEQ multiplex PCR, and TCRdb's table has in-frame clones only and misses some. The sample consists of fewer than 250,000 clones, roughly 86% of them appearing once. The sequenced sample was peripheral blood. The receptors were sampled from a woman in her 70s with active or convalescent COVID-19. Both conserved end residues are part of each CDR3. D genes are given only for firm matches. Not all rows give a size; the values are once, few, many and, for expanded clones, a class.

D gene,V gene,J gene,clone size,CDR3 protein,CDR3 DNA
NA,TRBV3-1/TRBV3-2,TRBJ2-2,once,CASSQESLLIGELFF,TGTGCCAGCAGCCAAGAGAGCCTATTAATTGGGGAGCTGTTTTTT
NA,TRBV19,TRBJ1-2,NA,CASSIPPRPGGYGYTF,TGTGCCAGTAGTATCCCCCCTCGGCCGGGGGGCTATGGCTACACCTTC
NA,TRBV6-5,TRBJ2-3,NA,CASRAPSTDTQYF,TGTGCCAGCAGGGCCCCTAGCACAGATACGCAGTATTTT
TRBD1,TRBV2,TRBJ2-3,NA,CASSRDRGDTQYF,TGTGCCAGCAGTCGGGACAGGGGGGATACGCAGTATTTT
NA,TRBV7-2,TRBJ2-7,few,CASSLALTGPLPFTYEQYF,TGTGCCAGCAGCTTAGCGTTGACGGGTCCTCTCCCTTTTACCTACGAGCAGTACTTC
TRBD2,TRBV10-3,TRBJ2-1,NA,CAISEPGAGGLHEQFF,TGTGCCATCAGTGAGCCGGGGGCGGGAGGGTTACATGAGCAGTTCTTC
NA,TRBV3-1/TRBV3-2,TRBJ1-3,NA,CASSQSAGNTIYF,TGTGCCAGCAGCCAATCAGCTGGAAACACCATATATTTT
TRBD1,TRBV19,TRBJ2-5,few,CASTKQGSGETQYF,TGTGCCAGTACTAAACAGGGGTCTGGGGAGACCCAGTACTTC
TRBD2,TRBV20-1,TRBJ2-1,NA,CSASFLAGRTNINEQFF,TGCAGTGCTAGTTTCCTAGCGGGTAGGACCAATATCAATGAGCAGTTCTTC
TRBD1,TRBV30,TRBJ2-1,NA,CAWSALDRGDEQFF,TGTGCCTGGAGTGCCTTGGACAGGGGCGATGAGCAGTTCTTC
NA,TRBV30,TRBJ1-5,once,CAWSLQGKPQHF,TGTGCCTGGAGCTTGCAGGGCAAGCCCCAGCATTTT
NA,TRBV29-1,TRBJ2-4,NA,CSVEELRGLAKNIQYF,TGCAGCGTTGAAGAGTTGCGCGGACTAGCCAAAAACATTCAGTACTTC
NA,TRBV29-1,TRBJ1-5,NA,CSVISGSVNQPQHF,TGCAGCGTCATCAGCGGGTCTGTAAATCAGCCCCAGCATTTT
TRBD1,TRBV6-6,TRBJ1-2,once,CASRPTTGTGGYTF,TGTGCCAGCAGACCTACGACAGGGACTGGGGGCTACACCTTC
NA,TRBV10-3,TRBJ2-6,NA,CAISEGGANVLTF,TGTGCCATCAGTGAAGGGGGTGCCAACGTCCTGACTTTC
NA,TRBV5-1,TRBJ1-4,NA,CASSPQGRQREKLFF,TGCGCCAGCAGCCCACAGGGAAGGCAAAGGGAAAAACTGTTTTTT
TRBD2,TRBV6-2/TRBV6-3,TRBJ2-3,once,CASSSPGGGYNTDTQYF,TGTGCCAGCAGTTCCCCCGGGGGGGGCTATAACACAGATACGCAGTATTTT
TRBD1,TRBV5-6,TRBJ1-1,NA,CASRWTGPSNTEAFF,TGTGCCAGCAGGTGGACAGGGCCTTCGAACACTGAAGCTTTCTTT
NA,TRBV7-2,TRBJ1-2,NA,CASNNPDRIYGYTF,TGTGCCAGCAACAACCCGGACAGAATCTATGGCTACACCTTC
TRBD1,TRBV28,TRBJ1-2,NA,CASRATGVPSNGYTF,TGTGCCAGTCGGGCGACAGGGGTCCCATCTAATGGCTACACCTTC
NA,TRBV28,TRBJ1-5,NA,CASSRDRNQPQHF,TGTGCCAGCAGTCGCGACAGAAATCAGCCCCAGCATTTT
TRBD2,TRBV13,TRBJ2-1,NA,CASSYGIAGHNEQFF,TGTGCCAGCAGCTATGGGATAGCGGGACATAATGAGCAGTTCTTC
NA,TRBV7-3,TRBJ2-5,NA,CASSLWGAQGETQYF,TGTGCCAGCAGCTTATGGGGAGCTCAGGGGGAGACCCAGTACTTC
NA,TRBV27,TRBJ2-1,NA,CASSRGLSYNEQFF,TGTGCCAGCAGCCGGGGACTTTCCTACAATGAGCAGTTCTTC
NA,TRBV6-1,TRBJ2-7,NA,CASSEMAGTYEQYF,TGTGCCAGCAGTGAAATGGCAGGTACCTACGAGCAGTACTTC
TRBD1,TRBV2,TRBJ1-1,NA,CATAGTGFVDTEAFF,TGTGCCACTGCCGGGACAGGGTTTGTGGACACTGAAGCTTTCTTT
NA,TRBV12-5,TRBJ2-5,NA,CASLRGVGETQYF,TGTGCTAGTCTCAGGGGAGTAGGGGAGACCCAGTACTTC
NA,TRBV7-8,TRBJ1-5,NA,CASSLLDRNNQPQHF,TGTGCCAGCAGCTTATTAGACAGGAACAATCAGCCCCAGCATTTT
NA,TRBV11-2,TRBJ1-4,NA,CASSLAITGINEKLFF,TGTGCCAGCAGCTTAGCTATCACAGGCATTAATGAAAAACTGTTTTTT
NA,TRBV6-5,TRBJ2-5,NA,CASRVGETQYF,TGTGCCAGCAGGGTCGGGGAGACCCAGTACTTC
NA,TRBV2,TRBJ1-6,NA,CASSEGTAYVNSPLHF,TGTGCCAGCAGTGAAGGGACAGCCTACGTAAATTCACCCCTCCACTTT
TRBD1,TRBV7-9,TRBJ2-2,once,CASSPGGYTGELFF,TGTGCCAGCAGCCCAGGGGGCTACACCGGGGAGCTGTTTTTT
TRBD2,TRBV3-1/TRBV3-2,TRBJ2-3,once,CASSQGAGEGDTQYF,TGTGCCAGCAGCCAAGGCGCGGGAGAAGGTGATACGCAGTATTTT
TRBD1,TRBV10-1,TRBJ2-7,NA,CASRTCQGAKQNSYEQYF,TGCGCCAGCCGAACTTGTCAGGGGGCTAAGCAGAACTCCTACGAGCAGTACTTC
NA,TRBV4-2,TRBJ2-2,few,CASSQDAGNTGELFF,TGTGCCAGCAGCCAAGATGCCGGGAACACCGGGGAGCTGTTTTTT
TRBD2,TRBV5-1,TRBJ2-5,NA,CASTHRGAGDGTQYF,TGCGCCAGCACCCACCGGGGCGCGGGAGATGGGACCCAGTACTTC
TRBD1,TRBV9,TRBJ1-1,NA,CASSRTTGGNTEAFF,TGTGCCAGCAGCCGCACGACAGGGGGGAACACTGAAGCTTTCTTT
NA,TRBV6-1,TRBJ2-1,NA,CASSEKTGYNEQFF,TGTGCCAGCAGTGAAAAGACAGGCTACAATGAGCAGTTCTTC
NA,TRBV11-1,TRBJ2-7,NA,CASSPQGRSSYEQYF,TGTGCCAGCAGCCCTCAGGGCAGGTCATCCTACGAGCAGTACTTC
NA,TRBV4-1,TRBJ2-1,NA,CASSPSLLSYNEQFF,TGCGCCAGCAGCCCCTCACTTCTATCCTACAATGAGCAGTTCTTC
NA,TRBV29-1,TRBJ1-4,once,CSVDFSSTNEKLFF,TGCAGCGTTGACTTTTCGTCAACTAATGAAAAACTGTTTTTT
NA,TRBV12-5,TRBJ1-1,few,CASGKGGRDTEAFF,TGTGCTAGTGGAAAGGGCGGGAGAGACACTGAAGCTTTCTTT
NA,TRBV2,TRBJ2-2,NA,CASSELRDTGELFF,TGTGCCAGCAGTGAACTCAGGGACACCGGGGAGCTGTTTTTT
TRBD2,TRBV7-9,TRBJ2-1,NA,CASSLDGLASNEQFF,TGTGCCAGCAGCTTAGATGGACTAGCGTCGAATGAGCAGTTCTTC
TRBD1,TRBV24-1,TRBJ1-2,NA,CATSSGTGTTF,TGTGCCACCAGTTCCGGGACAGGGACTACCTTC
NA,TRBV5-1,TRBJ1-1,NA,CASSLGDTHTEAFF,TGCGCCAGCAGCTTGGGGGACACACACACTGAAGCTTTCTTT
NA,TRBV28,TRBJ1-2,NA,CASSFSGGSNGYTF,TGTGCCAGCAGTTTCTCGGGGGGCTCGAATGGCTACACCTTC
NA,TRBV30,TRBJ1-6,NA,CAWSSGQSNSPLHF,TGTGCCTGGAGTTCCGGACAATCTAATTCACCCCTCCACTTT
NA,TRBV15,TRBJ2-1,NA,CATSRTVSYNEQFF,TGTGCCACCAGCAGAACTGTCTCCTACAATGAGCAGTTCTTC
NA,TRBV30,TRBJ2-7,NA,CAPKWGWESYEQYF,TGTGCCCCCAAGTGGGGTTGGGAGTCCTACGAGCAGTACTTC
TRBD1,TRBV5-1,TRBJ1-2,few,CASSLEGTGRQGYTF,TGCGCCAGCAGCTTGGAAGGGACAGGGAGGCAAGGCTACACCTTC
TRBD1,TRBV10-2,TRBJ2-7,NA,CASRDRGGYEQYF,TGCGCCAGCAGGGACAGGGGGGGCTACGAGCAGTACTTC
NA,TRBV25-1,TRBJ2-7,NA,CASRETGSYEQYF,TGTGCCAGCAGGGAGACAGGATCCTACGAGCAGTACTTC
TRBD1,TRBV11-1,TRBJ2-3,NA,CASSSRQGADTQYF,TGTGCCAGCAGCTCCCGACAGGGGGCAGATACGCAGTATTTT
NA,TRBV7-2,TRBJ1-2,NA,CASSWGGYGYGYTF,TGTGCCAGCAGCTGGGGAGGGTATGGTTATGGCTACACCTTC
NA,TRBV5-8,TRBJ2-7,NA,CASTAWTLTGRYEQYF,TGTGCCAGCACCGCTTGGACTCTGACAGGCAGATACGAGCAGTACTTC
NA,TRBV11-2,TRBJ2-5,once,CASRGIGVKETQYF,TGTGCCAGCAGGGGAATAGGGGTAAAAGAGACCCAGTACTTC
NA,TRBV12-3/TRBV12-4,TRBJ1-4,NA,CASRRGSNEKLFF,TGTGCCAGCAGGCGGGGCTCTAATGAAAAACTGTTTTTT
TRBD1,TRBV30,TRBJ2-3,NA,CAWSGQGTDTQYF,TGTGCCTGGAGTGGACAGGGAACAGATACGCAGTATTTT
TRBD2,TRBV5-1,TRBJ2-3,NA,CASRSSSGSSPDTQYF,TGCGCCAGCAGGTCCAGTAGCGGGAGTTCGCCGGATACGCAGTATTTT